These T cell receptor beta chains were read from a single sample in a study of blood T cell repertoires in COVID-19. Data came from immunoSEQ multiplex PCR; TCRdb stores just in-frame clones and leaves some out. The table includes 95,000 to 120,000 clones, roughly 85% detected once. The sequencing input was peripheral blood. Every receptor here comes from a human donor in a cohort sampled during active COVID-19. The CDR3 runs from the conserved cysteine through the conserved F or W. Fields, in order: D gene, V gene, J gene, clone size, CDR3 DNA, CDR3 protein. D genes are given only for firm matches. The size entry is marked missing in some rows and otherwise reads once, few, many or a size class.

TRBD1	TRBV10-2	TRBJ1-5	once	TGCGCCAGCAGAGAGGGGGCCATGGGGCCCCAGCATTTT	CASREGAMGPQHF
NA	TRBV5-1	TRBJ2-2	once	TGCGCCAGCAGCGACTCTCCTTCTAGTGGCACCGGGGAGCTGTTTTTT	CASSDSPSSGTGELFF
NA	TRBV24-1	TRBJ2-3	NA	TGTGCCACCAGGGGGACTGGCACAGATACGCAGTATTTT	CATRGTGTDTQYF
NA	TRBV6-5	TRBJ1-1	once	TGTGCCAGCAGGCCCGGGGGGGCTCGCCCTGAAGCTTTCTTT	CASRPGGARPEAFF
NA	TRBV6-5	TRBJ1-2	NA	TGTGCCAGCAGCCCCGGGGATGGCTACACCTTC	CASSPGDGYTF
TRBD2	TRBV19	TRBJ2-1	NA	TGTGCCAGTAGTATCAACTTAGCGGGGGGTTACAATGAGCAGTTCTTC	CASSINLAGGYNEQFF
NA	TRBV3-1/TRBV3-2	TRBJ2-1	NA	TGTGCCAGCAGACCCAGGAACTACAATGAGCAGTTCTTC	CASRPRNYNEQFF
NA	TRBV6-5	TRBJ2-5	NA	TGTGCCAGCAGCCCAACAGGAGTAGCCTCAGAGACCCAGTACTTC	CASSPTGVASETQYF
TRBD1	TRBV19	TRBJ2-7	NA	TGTGCCAGTAGTGTCGGGACAGGCCACTCCTACGAGCAGTACTTC	CASSVGTGHSYEQYF
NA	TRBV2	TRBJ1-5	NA	TGTGCCAGCAGTGTAGGGGACACCAATCAGCCCCAGCATTTT	CASSVGDTNQPQHF
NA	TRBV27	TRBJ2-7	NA	TGTGCCAGCAGTTTGGGCTTTGGGCCGTACGAGCAGTACTTC	CASSLGFGPYEQYF
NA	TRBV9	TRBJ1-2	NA	TGTGCCAGCAGCGCCACCGGGACGGGACTTGGGGGCTACACCTTC	CASSATGTGLGGYTF
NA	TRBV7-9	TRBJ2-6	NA	TGTGCCAGCAGCCACCCCCCACAGGGAGGGGCCAACGTCCTGACTTTC	CASSHPPQGGANVLTF
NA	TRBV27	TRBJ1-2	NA	TGTGCCAGCAGTCCCGGCAGGGCCACTAACTATGGCTACACCTTC	CASSPGRATNYGYTF
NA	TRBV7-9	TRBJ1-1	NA	TGTGCCAGCAGCGCCCCCGCAGGCATGAACACTGAAGCTTTCTTT	CASSAPAGMNTEAFF
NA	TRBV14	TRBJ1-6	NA	TGTGCCAGCAGCCACCGGGAGGGTTCACCCCTCCACTTT	CASSHREGSPLHF
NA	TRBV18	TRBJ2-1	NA	TGTGCCAGCTCACCACTTGGGGACTCGCTTTACAATGAGCAGTTCTTC	CASSPLGDSLYNEQFF
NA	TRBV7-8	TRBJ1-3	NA	TGTGCCAGCAGCCCAAGCCCGGGAGGAAACACCATATATTTT	CASSPSPGGNTIYF
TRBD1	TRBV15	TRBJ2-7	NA	TGTGCCACCAGCGGAGGACAGGGTATCGGATACGAGCAGTACTTC	CATSGGQGIGYEQYF
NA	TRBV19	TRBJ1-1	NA	TGTGCCAGTAGTATAGATGTGGCTTACACTGAAGCTTTCTTT	CASSIDVAYTEAFF